The 19 T cell receptor beta chains presented below share a single source sample, sequenced in a study of blood T cell repertoires in COVID-19. Data came from immunoSEQ multiplex PCR; TCRdb stores just in-frame clones and leaves some out. The sample yields tens of thousands of clones, roughly four fifths seen once. Sequenced input: peripheral blood. Receptors originate from a woman in her sixties or seventies with acute or convalescent COVID-19.

The chain is built from TRBV7-9 and TRBJ2-3; weak D call: TRBD1 (6 bases). The CDR3 totals 16 residues. Trimming shortened V by 5 bases and J by 2 bases, and 17 bases separated the two germline ends. The germline gives CDR1 SEHNR, CDR2 FQNEAQ (reference sequence). In nucleotides, the CDR3 is TGTGCCAGCAGCACCAGGACAGCATCAATCACAGATACGCAGTATTTT. Protein: CASSTRTASITDTQYF.

The V and J genes are TRBV2 and TRBJ2-2; 12 bases are a match to TRBD2. V shed 7 bases and J 2 bases; nucleotides not matched to a gene: 20. The V gene's germline CDR1 is SNHLY and CDR2 FYNNEI. There are 21 residues in the CDR3. The CDR3 nucleotides read TGTGCCAGCATTCCGGGACGGGGGACTAGCGGGTACAACACCAACACCGGGGAGCTGTTTTTT. This codes for CASIPGRGTSGYNTNTGELFF.

The V call is TRBV11-3, the J call TRBJ2-5; 8 nucleotides line up with TRBD2. V shed 1 base, J shed 2 bases, and the junction held 6 bases outside the gene matches. The germline gives CDR1 SGHNT, CDR2 YENEEA. This CDR3 is 16 amino acids long. CDR3 region: CASSLVSQREQETQYF. The CDR3 region has the DNA TGTGCCAGCAGCTTAGTGTCTCAGCGGGAGCAAGAGACCCAGTACTTC. Full variable domain (outside the CDR3, taken from reference TRBV11-3 and TRBJ2-5): EAGVVQSPRYKIIEKKQPVAFWCNPISGHNTLYWYLQNLGQGPELLIRYENEEAVDDSQLPKDRFSAERLKGVDSTLKIQPAELGDSAVYLCASSLVSQREQETQYFGPGTRLLVL.

The CDR3 reads CASSLETGGGTGELFF. The CDR3 region has the DNA TGTGCCAGCAGCTTAGAGACGGGAGGCGGCACCGGGGAGCTGTTTTTT. This chain uses TRBV11-2 with TRBJ2-2; 7 nucleotides agree with TRBD2. The J segment lost 4 bases and the V segment lost 0 bases, leaving 5 bases of the junction unmatched. CDR1 SGHAT and CDR2 FQNNGV come from the germline V gene. The CDR3 has 16 amino acids.

This CDR3 is CASSPKGGARVEAFF. The CDR3 region has the DNA TGTGCCAGCAGCCCCAAGGGCGGGGCGCGGGTTGAAGCTTTCTTT. The chain uses TRBV5-4 and TRBJ1-1; tentative D call: TRBD1 (5 bases). V was trimmed by 4 bases and J by 7 bases, leaving 20 bases between them. This CDR3 contains 15 residues. Germline V gene data show CDR1 as SGHNT and CDR2 as YYREEE (reference sequence).

The genes are TRBV28 and TRBJ2-2; TRBD1 matches 10 bases. CDR3 length: 14 residues. J gave up 7 bases and V 4 bases, and 3 bases lay outside the gene matches. Germline V gives CDR1 MDHEN, CDR2 SYDVKM. The CDR3 here is CASSSGQGVGELFF. The CDR3 bases are TGTGCCAGCAGTTCCGGACAGGGGGTCGGGGAGCTGTTTTTT.

In this sample, this clone turned up a few times. The chain has TRBV6-5 and TRBJ2-1, with D maybe TRBD2 (6 bases). The CDR3 has 13 residues. Germline values: CDR1 MNHEY, CDR2 SVGAGI. V was cut by 8 bases and J by 7 bases, with 15 bases left in between. CDR3 loop: CASRDFPWNEQFF. CDR3 bases: TGTGCCAGCCGGGACTTCCCTTGGAATGAGCAGTTCTTC.

This clone has more than one count but fewer than ten. The genes are TRBV6-5 and TRBJ2-5, with D possibly TRBD2 on 5 matching bases. The CDR3 contains 13 residues. CDR1 is MNHEY and CDR2 is SVGAGI in the germline V gene. V was pared by 7 bases and J by 4 bases, with 13 bases between. CDR3 sequence (DNA): TGTGCCAGCATATCCGGGGAGAGAGAGACCCAGTACTTC. It specifies CASISGERETQYF.

The V gene is TRBV27, the J gene TRBJ1-2; TRBD1 agrees at 7 bases. Germline V gives CDR1 MNHEY, CDR2 SMNVEV (reference sequence). This CDR3 has 15 residues. The J segment lost 4 bases and the V segment lost 4 bases, leaving 9 bases of the junction unmatched. The CDR3 sequence is CASSSGVGTVYGYTF. In DNA, the CDR3 is TGTGCCAGCAGTTCCGGCGTGGGGACAGTCTATGGCTACACCTTC.

This clone showed up just a few times. This chain connects TRBV14 to TRBJ1-6; D may be TRBD1 (5 bases). Germline CDR1 is SGHDN and CDR2 is FVKESK. The V and J ends lost 7 bases and 10 bases respectively, with 17 bases between them. The CDR3 is 14 residues long. In DNA, the CDR3 is TGTGCCAGCACCCTAGGCGGGGGGAGGTCACCCCTCCACTTT. Amino acids: CASTLGGGRSPLHF.

The rearrangement links TRBV5-6 to TRBJ2-1; TRBD1 matches at 8 bases. The germline V gene encodes CDR1 SGHDT and CDR2 YYEEEE. Germline trimming cut 0 bases from V and 2 bases from J; bases unmatched to any gene: 10. The CDR3 runs to 18 residues. Here the CDR3 reads CASSLAAMGQAPYNEQFF. CDR3 DNA: TGTGCCAGCAGCTTGGCGGCAATGGGACAGGCCCCCTACAATGAGCAGTTCTTC.

This clone showed up just once. CDR3 region: CASSMGTGFSTNYGYTF. The DNA for the CDR3 is TGTGCCAGTAGTATGGGGACAGGATTCTCCACTAACTATGGCTACACCTTC. The V call is TRBV19, the J call TRBJ1-2; 8 nucleotides agree with TRBD1. Trimming removed 3 bases from V and 0 bases from J; junction bases left unmatched: 9. CDR1 LNHDA and CDR2 SQIVND come from the germline V gene (reference sequence). The CDR3 totals 17 residues.

The CDR3 DNA is TGTGCCATCAGTGAATCGCGGGCGGGCTACGAGCAGTACTTC. Residues: CAISESRAGYEQYF. The chain is built from TRBV10-3 and TRBJ2-7; possible D gene TRBD2, 5 bases. The V gene's germline CDR1 is ENHRY and CDR2 SYGVKD. V lost 3 bases and J 3 bases, leaving 12 bases between the germline ends. The CDR3 covers 14 residues.

The chain couples TRBV19 to TRBJ1-5, with D hard to call. V was shortened by 0 bases and J by 2 bases, with 5 bases between the two germline ends. In germline, CDR1 is LNHDA, CDR2 SQIVND (reference sequence). The length of the CDR3 is 14 residues. CDR3 protein: CASSIEIGNQPQHF. The CDR3 coding sequence is TGTGCCAGTAGTATAGAGATAGGCAATCAGCCCCAGCATTTT.

This clone has more than one count but fewer than ten. The chain links TRBV19 to TRBJ1-1; 8 bases agree with TRBD1. This CDR3 has 14 amino acids. Looked up from germline, CDR1 is LNHDA and CDR2 is SQIVND (reference sequence). V was pared by 6 bases and J by 8 bases, with 11 bases of the junction left unmatched. The CDR3, as DNA: TGTGCCAGTAGAGGGGACAGGTGGCCTGGGGAAGCTTTCTTT. Protein sequence: CASRGDRWPGEAFF.

This chain uses TRBV4-3 with TRBJ1-5; weak D call: TRBD1 (5 bases). There are 15 residues in the CDR3. Germline V gene sequence: CDR1 LGHNA, CDR2 YSLEER. V lost 1 base and J 3 bases, leaving 10 bases between the germline ends. The CDR3 protein is CASSQGGGTNQPQHF. CDR3 sequence (DNA): TGCGCCAGCAGCCAAGGTGGAGGGACCAATCAGCCCCAGCATTTT.

J is TRBJ1-2 and V is TRBV12-3 or TRBV12-4; D is undetermined. The germline V and J ends were trimmed by 2 bases and 4 bases, with 8 bases remaining between them. This CDR3 comprises 13 residues. CDR3 residues: CASSLWASYGYTF. Here the CDR3 DNA reads TGTGCCAGCAGTTTATGGGCGAGCTATGGCTACACCTTC.

This clone was observed a few times. This rearrangement joins TRBV5-1 to TRBJ1-3; 7 nucleotides line up with TRBD1. Germline-derived CDR1 and CDR2 are SGHRS and YFSETQ. J gave up 3 bases and V 0 bases, and 3 bases lay outside the gene matches. This CDR3 has 15 residues. The chain's CDR3 is CASSLGQGLGNTIYF. The CDR3 DNA reads as TGCGCCAGCAGCTTGGGACAGGGCCTTGGAAACACCATATATTTT.

The V gene is TRBV19, the J gene TRBJ1-5; D perhaps matches TRBD1 (5 bases). Per germline, CDR1 LNHDA and CDR2 SQIVND (reference sequence). The CDR3 spans 14 residues. The V gene lost 7 bases and the J gene lost 5 bases, with 15 bases spanning the gap. CDR3 residues: CASTGGRDYQPQHF. The CDR3 DNA is TGTGCCAGTACTGGCGGCAGGGACTATCAGCCCCAGCATTTT.